This TCR beta chain was documented in a study of blood T cell repertoires in COVID-19. TCRdb's table, derived via immunoSEQ multiplex PCR, lists solely in-frame clones and lacks some. The data show approximately 260,000 clones, 70% to 85% seen once. This clonotype was obtained from a woman aged 40 to 55 with active or convalescent COVID-19. The sequenced material came from peripheral blood.

The CDR3 nucleotides read TGTGCCAGCGCAATTACCGGGACAGGGCTAGAAGCTTTCTTT. Residues: CASAITGTGLEAFF. The chain combines TRBV5-5 with TRBJ1-1; 9 bases are a match to TRBD1. The CDR3 length is 14 residues. The germline CDR1 and CDR2 sequences are SGHKS and YYEKEE (reference sequence). Unmatched junction bases numbered 12, after V lost 7 bases and J lost 8 bases.